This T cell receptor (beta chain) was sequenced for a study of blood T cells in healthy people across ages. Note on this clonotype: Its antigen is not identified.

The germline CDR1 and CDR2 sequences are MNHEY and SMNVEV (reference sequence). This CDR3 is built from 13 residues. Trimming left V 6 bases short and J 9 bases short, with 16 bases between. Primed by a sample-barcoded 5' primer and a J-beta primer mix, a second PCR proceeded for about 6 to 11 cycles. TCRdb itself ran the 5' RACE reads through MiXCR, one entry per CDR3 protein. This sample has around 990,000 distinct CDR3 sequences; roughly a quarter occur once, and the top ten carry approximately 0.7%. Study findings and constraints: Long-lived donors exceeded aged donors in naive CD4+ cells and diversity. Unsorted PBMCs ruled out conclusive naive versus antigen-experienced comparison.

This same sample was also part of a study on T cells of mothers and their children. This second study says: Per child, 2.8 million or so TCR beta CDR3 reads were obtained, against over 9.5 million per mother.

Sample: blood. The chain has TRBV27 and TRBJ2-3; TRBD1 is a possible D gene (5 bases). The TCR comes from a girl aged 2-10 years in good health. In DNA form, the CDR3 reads TGTGCCAGCAGCGAAACATACAGGACCACGCAGTATTTT. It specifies CASSETYRTTQYF.